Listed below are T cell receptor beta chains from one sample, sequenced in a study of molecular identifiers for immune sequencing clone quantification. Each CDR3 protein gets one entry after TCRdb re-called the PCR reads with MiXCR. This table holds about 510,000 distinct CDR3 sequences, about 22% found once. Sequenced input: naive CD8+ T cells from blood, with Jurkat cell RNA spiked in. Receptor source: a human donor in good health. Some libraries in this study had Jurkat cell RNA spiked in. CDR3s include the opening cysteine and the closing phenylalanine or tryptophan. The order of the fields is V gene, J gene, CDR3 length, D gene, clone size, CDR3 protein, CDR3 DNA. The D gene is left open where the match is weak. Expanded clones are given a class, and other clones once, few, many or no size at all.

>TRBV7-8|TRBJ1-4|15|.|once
CASSLGGRFSEKLFF
TGTGCCAGCAGCTTAGGGGGACGGTTTAGTGAAAAACTGTTTTTT
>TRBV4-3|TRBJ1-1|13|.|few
CASSQGTEYEAFF
TGCGCCAGCAGCCAAGGAACGGAGTATGAAGCTTTCTTT
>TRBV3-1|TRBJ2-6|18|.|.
CASSQERFTTAGANVLTF
TGTGCCAGCAGCCAAGAGAGGTTTACTACTGCTGGGGCCAACGTCCTGACTTTC
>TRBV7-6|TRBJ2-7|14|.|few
CASSLGRANYEQYF
TGTGCCAGCAGCTTAGGCCGGGCGAACTACGAGCAGTACTTC
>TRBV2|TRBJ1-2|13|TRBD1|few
CATGQGNDYGYTF
TGTGCCACAGGACAGGGTAATGACTATGGCTACACCTTC
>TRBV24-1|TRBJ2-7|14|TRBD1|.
CATSSGTGMDEQYF
TGTGCCACCAGCTCCGGGACAGGGATGGACGAGCAGTACTTC
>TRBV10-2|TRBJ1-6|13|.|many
CASSETTASPLHF
TGCGCCAGCAGTGAGACAACGGCTTCACCCCTCCACTTT
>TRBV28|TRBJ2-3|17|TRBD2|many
CASSPWEAGGGADTQYF
TGTGCCAGCAGTCCCTGGGAGGCGGGAGGGGGAGCAGATACGCAGTATTTT
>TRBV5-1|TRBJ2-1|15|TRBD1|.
CASSSSDRGLNEQFF
TGCGCCAGCAGTTCATCGGACAGGGGGCTCAATGAGCAGTTCTTC
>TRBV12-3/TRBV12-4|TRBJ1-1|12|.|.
CASSLAGFEAFF
TGTGCCAGCAGTTTAGCCGGGTTTGAAGCTTTCTTT
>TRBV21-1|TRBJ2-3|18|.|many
CASSKVGKLGEHTDTQYF
TGTGCCAGCAGCAAAGTGGGAAAGCTTGGGGAACACACAGATACGCAGTATTTT
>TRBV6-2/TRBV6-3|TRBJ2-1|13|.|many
CASSYGGYNEQFF
TGTGCCAGCAGTTACGGGGGGTACAATGAGCAGTTCTTC
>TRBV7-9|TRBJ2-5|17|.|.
CASSLGFAGLYQETQYF
TGTGCCAGCAGCTTAGGGTTCGCAGGACTGTACCAAGAGACCCAGTACTTC
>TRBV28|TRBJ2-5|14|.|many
CASSPRAQPGTQYF
TGTGCCAGCAGTCCGAGGGCCCAACCCGGGACCCAGTACTTC
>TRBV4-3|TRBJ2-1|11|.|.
CASRSDHEQFF
TGCGCCAGCAGGTCGGATCATGAGCAGTTCTTC
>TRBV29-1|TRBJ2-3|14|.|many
CSVDLGAQGDTQYF
TGCAGCGTTGATTTGGGGGCTCAAGGAGATACGCAGTATTTT
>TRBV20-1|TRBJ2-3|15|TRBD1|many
CSATGTGGFEDTQYF
TGCAGTGCTACGGGGACAGGGGGCTTTGAAGATACGCAGTATTTT
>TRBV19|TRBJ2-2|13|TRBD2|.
CASGGAVTGELVF
TGTGCCAGCGGGGGGGCGGTCACCGGGGAGCTGGTTTTT
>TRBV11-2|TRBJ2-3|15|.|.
CASSWGGGPADTQYF
TGTGCCAGCAGCTGGGGGGGGGGCCCGGCAGATACGCAGTATTTT
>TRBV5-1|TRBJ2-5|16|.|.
CASSWTSVTAGETQYF
TGCGCCAGCAGCTGGACCTCAGTGACTGCGGGAGAGACCCAGTACTTC
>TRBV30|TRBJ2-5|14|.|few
CAWSSGARGGTQYF
TGTGCCTGGTCGTCGGGGGCCCGGGGTGGGACCCAGTACTTC
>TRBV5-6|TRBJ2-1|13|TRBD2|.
CTSSGTPPNEQFF
TGTACCAGCAGCGGGACTCCGCCGAATGAGCAGTTCTTC
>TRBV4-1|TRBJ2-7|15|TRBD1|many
CASSQEDQGAVEQYF
TGCGCCAGCAGCCAAGAAGATCAGGGGGCTGTCGAGCAGTACTTC
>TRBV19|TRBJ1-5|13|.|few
CASSTWSNQPQHF
TGTGCCAGTAGTACGTGGAGCAATCAGCCCCAGCATTTT
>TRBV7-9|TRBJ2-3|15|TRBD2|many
CASSREAGAGDTQYF
TGTGCCAGCAGCCGAGAGGCGGGAGCGGGAGATACGCAGTATTTT
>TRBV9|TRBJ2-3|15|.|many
CASSGGGLPPDTQYF
TGTGCCAGCAGTGGGGGGGGGCTACCCCCGGATACGCAGTATTTT
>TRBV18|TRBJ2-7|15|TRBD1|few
CASSIGTGSSYEQYF
TGTGCCAGCTCAATCGGGACAGGGAGCTCCTACGAGCAGTACTTC
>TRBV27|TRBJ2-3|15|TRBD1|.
CASSSGTVYTDTQYF
TGTGCCAGCAGTTCCGGGACAGTATACACAGATACGCAGTATTTT
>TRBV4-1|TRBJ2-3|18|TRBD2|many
CASSPGGLAGSYTDTQYF
TGCGCCAGCAGCCCCGGGGGACTAGCGGGGAGCTACACAGATACGCAGTATTTT
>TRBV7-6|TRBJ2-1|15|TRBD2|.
CASSTISGGYNEQLF
TGTGCCAGCAGCACCATTAGCGGGGGGTACAATGAGCAGCTCTTC
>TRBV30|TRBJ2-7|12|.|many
CAWSVGPYEQYF
TGTGCCTGGAGTGTTGGCCCCTACGAGCAGTACTTC
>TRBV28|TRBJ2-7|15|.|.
CASSSGRSGVYEQYF
TGTGCCAGCAGTTCCGGACGGTCAGGGGTTTACGAGCAGTACTTC
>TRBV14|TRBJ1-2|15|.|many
CASSQEGQSFYGYTF
TGTGCCAGCAGCCAAGAGGGTCAATCCTTCTATGGCTACACCTTC
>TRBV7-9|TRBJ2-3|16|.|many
CASSLTVGGASHTQYF
TGTGCCAGCAGCTTAACGGTTGGGGGGGCATCTCATACGCAGTATTTT
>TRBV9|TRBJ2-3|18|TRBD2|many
CASSTPRGLAESTDTQYF
TGTGCCAGCAGCACCCCCCGTGGACTAGCGGAATCCACAGATACGCAGTATTTT
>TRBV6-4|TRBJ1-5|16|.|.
CASPPGTDESNQPQHF
TGTGCCAGCCCGCCCGGGACCGATGAGAGCAATCAGCCCCAGCATTTT
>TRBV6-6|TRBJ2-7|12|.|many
CASSYELYEQYF
TGTGCCAGCAGTTACGAGTTGTACGAGCAGTACTTC
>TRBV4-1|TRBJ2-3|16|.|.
CASSQDELSSTDTQYF
TGCGCCAGCAGCCAAGATGAACTGTCGAGCACAGATACGCAGTATTTT
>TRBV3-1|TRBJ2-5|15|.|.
CASSQGDTAGETQYF
TGTGCCAGCAGCCAGGGTGACACAGCAGGGGAGACCCAGTACTTC
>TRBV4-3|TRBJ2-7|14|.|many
CASSQDVYEYEQYF
TGCGCCAGCAGCCAAGATGTATACGAGTACGAGCAGTACTTC
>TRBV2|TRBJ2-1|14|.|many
CASSELQGLDEQFF
TGTGCCAGCAGTGAACTGCAGGGGTTAGATGAGCAGTTCTTC
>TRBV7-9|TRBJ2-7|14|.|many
CASSSRKGGYEQYF
TGTGCCAGCAGCTCCCGCAAGGGTGGGTACGAGCAGTACTTC
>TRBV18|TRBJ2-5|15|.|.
CASSPGAPLEETQYF
TGTGCCAGCTCACCAGGGGCACCGCTCGAAGAGACCCAGTACTTC
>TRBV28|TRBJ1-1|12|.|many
CASSFSFEQAFF
TGTGCCAGCAGTTTTTCGTTTGAGCAAGCTTTCTTT
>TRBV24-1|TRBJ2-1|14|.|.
CATSGTDWSGEQFF
TGTGCCACCAGCGGGACCGACTGGTCTGGGGAGCAGTTCTTC
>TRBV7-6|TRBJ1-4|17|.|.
CASSQTRGLTTNEKLFF
TGTGCCAGCAGCCAAACTAGGGGTTTGACAACTAATGAAAAACTGTTTTTT
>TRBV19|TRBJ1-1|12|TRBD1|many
CASYSGGTEAFF
TGTGCCAGTTATTCAGGGGGGACTGAAGCTTTCTTT
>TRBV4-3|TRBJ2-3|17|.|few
CASSLDTAGTSTDTQYF
TGCGCCAGCAGCCTCGATACGGCAGGGACTAGCACAGATACGCAGTATTTT
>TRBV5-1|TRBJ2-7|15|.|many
CASSLAAGSSYEQYF
TGCGCCAGCAGCTTGGCCGCGGGGAGCTCCTACGAGCAGTACTTC
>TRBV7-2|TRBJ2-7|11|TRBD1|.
CASHYLGGLDF
TGTGCCAGCCACTACTTAGGGGGCCTCGACTTC
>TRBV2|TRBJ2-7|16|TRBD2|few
CASSAPLAGSTYEQYF
TGTGCCAGCAGCGCCCCACTAGCGGGCTCCACCTACGAGCAGTACTTC
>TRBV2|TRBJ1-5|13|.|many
CASHSGTLMPQHF
TGTGCCAGCCATTCGGGGACTTTGATGCCCCAGCATTTT
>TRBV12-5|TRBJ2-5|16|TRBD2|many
CASGPSDGGIQETQYF
TGTGCTAGTGGTCCTTCCGACGGGGGGATCCAAGAGACCCAGTACTTC